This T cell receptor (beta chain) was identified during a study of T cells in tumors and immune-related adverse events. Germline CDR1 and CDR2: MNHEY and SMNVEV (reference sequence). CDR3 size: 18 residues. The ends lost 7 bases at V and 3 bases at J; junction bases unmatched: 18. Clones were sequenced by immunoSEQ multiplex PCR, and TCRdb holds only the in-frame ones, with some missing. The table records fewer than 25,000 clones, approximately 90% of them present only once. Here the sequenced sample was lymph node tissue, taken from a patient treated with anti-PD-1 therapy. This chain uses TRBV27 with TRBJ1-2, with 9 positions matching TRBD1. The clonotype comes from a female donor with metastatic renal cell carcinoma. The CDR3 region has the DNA TGTGCCAGCACCCAGACCTACAGGGGGCGTCGGAGGGACTATGGCTACACCTTC. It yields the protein CASTQTYRGRRRDYGYTF.